This entry is about one T cell receptor beta chain. These data originate in a study of T cell changes during pregnancy in multiple sclerosis. Trimming stripped 5 bases from V and 3 bases from J, with 18 bases between. Germline-derived CDR1 and CDR2 are SGHRS and YFSETQ. CDR3 length: 15 amino acids. Sequencing used immunoSEQ multiplex PCR; TCRdb keeps in-frame clones, though not all of them. The sample consists of 55,000 to 70,000 clones, under 95% of them appearing once. The receptor was isolated from a female donor in good health, enrolled as a control in a pregnancy study. This material consisted of peripheral blood, taken in the second trimester of pregnancy. The rearrangement uses TRBV5-1 and TRBJ2-7; D not certain. The CDR3 DNA is TGCGCCAGCAGTCAAGACTCACGGGTAGGCTACGAGCAGTACTTC. Its protein product is CASSQDSRVGYEQYF.